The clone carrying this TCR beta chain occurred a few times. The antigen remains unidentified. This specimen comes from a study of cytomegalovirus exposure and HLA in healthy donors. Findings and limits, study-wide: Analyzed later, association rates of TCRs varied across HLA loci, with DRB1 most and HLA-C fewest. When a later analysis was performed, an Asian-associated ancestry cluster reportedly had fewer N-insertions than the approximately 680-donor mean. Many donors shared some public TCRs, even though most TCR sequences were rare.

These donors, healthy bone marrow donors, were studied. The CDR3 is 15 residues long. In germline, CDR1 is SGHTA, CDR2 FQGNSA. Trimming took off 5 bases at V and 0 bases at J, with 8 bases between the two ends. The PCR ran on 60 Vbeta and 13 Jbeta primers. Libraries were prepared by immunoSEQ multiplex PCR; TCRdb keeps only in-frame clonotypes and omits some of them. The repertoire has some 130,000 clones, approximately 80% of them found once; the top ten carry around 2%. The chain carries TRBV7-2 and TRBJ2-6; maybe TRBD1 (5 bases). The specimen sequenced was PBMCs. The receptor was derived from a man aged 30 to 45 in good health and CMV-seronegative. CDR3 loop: CASSPQVSGANVLTF. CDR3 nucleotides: TGTGCCAGCAGCCCACAGGTCTCTGGGGCCAACGTCCTGACTTTC.